These 26 T cell receptor beta chains were all obtained from the same sample, sequenced in a study of blood T cell repertoires in COVID-19. Here immunoSEQ multiplex PCR was the method, and the copy in TCRdb shows in-frame clones only, minus some. The sample holds more than 100,000 clones; 84% are singletons and the top ten take approximately 12%. The source material was peripheral blood. These receptor sequences come from a human donor in a cohort sampled during active or convalescent COVID-19.

Notes on this clone: Different DNA sequences within this sample yield the same CDR3. V is TRBV5-1 and J is TRBJ1-6; TRBD1 aligns across 9 bases. The length of the CDR3 is 14 residues. Germline values: CDR1 SGHRS, CDR2 YFSETQ. Trimming took 3 bases from V and 6 from J; bases not matched to a gene: 1. The CDR3 reads CASSSDRGNSPLHF. CDR3 bases: TGCGCCAGCAGCTCGGACAGGGGTAATTCACCCCTCCACTTT.

The V gene is TRBV3-1 (or the pseudogene TRBV3-2), the J gene TRBJ2-5, with D possibly TRBD2 on 5 matching bases. CDR1 is LGHDT and CDR2 is YNNKEL in the germline V gene (reference sequence). The CDR3 has 13 amino acids. Trimming took 1 base from V and 7 from J, leaving 10 bases between them. The CDR3 region is CASSQGHEGTQYF. The CDR3 nucleotides are TGTGCCAGCAGCCAAGGCCACGAGGGGACCCAGTACTTC.

The V call is TRBV5-1, the J call TRBJ1-1, with D hard to call. The germline V gene has CDR1 SGHRS and CDR2 YFSETQ. The CDR3 has 14 amino acids. Trimming took off 1 base at V and 0 bases at J, with 7 bases between the two ends. The chain's CDR3 is CASSLLPVNTEAFF. CDR3 DNA: TGCGCCAGCAGCTTGCTACCGGTGAACACTGAAGCTTTCTTT.

V is TRBV25-1 and J is TRBJ1-1, with D tentatively TRBD1 (5 bases). V shed 2 bases and J shed 1 base, with 11 bases lying between them. The CDR3 totals 15 residues. Germline V gene data show CDR1 as MGHDK and CDR2 as SYGVNS. CDR3 in DNA: TGTGCCAGCAGTGAAAACAAGGGGCGGAACACTGAAGCTTTCTTT. Protein sequence: CASSENKGRNTEAFF.

CDR3 sequence: CASSSDRRDTQYF. CDR3 bases: TGTGCCAGCAGCTCGGACAGACGGGATACGCAGTATTTT. The V call is TRBV6-4, the J call TRBJ2-3; D perhaps matches TRBD1 (6 bases). The CDR3 is made up of 13 amino acids. Trimming cost V 6 bases and J 6 bases, with 13 bases left between them. CDR1 and CDR2 (germline): MRHNA, SNTAGT.

The V call is TRBV18, the J call TRBJ1-2; 7 nucleotides match TRBD1. The CDR3 is 14 amino acids. Germline CDR1 is KGHSH and CDR2 is LQKENI. V was clipped by 8 bases and J by 8 bases; unmatched bases: 14. The CDR3 loop reads CASTWGPTGEGYTF. The CDR3 DNA follows: TGTGCCAGCACCTGGGGTCCAACAGGGGAAGGCTACACCTTC.

The V gene is TRBV11-3, the J gene TRBJ2-2; 9 bases map to TRBD1. J was trimmed by 6 bases and V by 5 bases; bases with no gene match: 7. The germline gives CDR1 SGHNT, CDR2 YENEEA. This CDR3 is 15 amino acids long. CDR3 residues: CASSPRDRVPGELFF. CDR3 nucleotides: TGTGCCAGCAGCCCTCGGGACAGGGTCCCCGGGGAGCTGTTTTTT.

The chain couples TRBV7-8 to TRBJ1-2, with TRBD1 matching 9 bases. The V and J ends lost 5 bases and 5 bases, in that order; junction bases with no gene match: 6. CDR3 length: 14 amino acids. The V gene's germline CDR1 is SGHVS and CDR2 FQNEAQ. The CDR3 nucleotides are TGTGCCAGCAGCCGAGGGACAGGGTCTTATGGCTACACCTTC. Residues: CASSRGTGSYGYTF.

The chain couples TRBV21-1 to TRBJ2-7; the table calls TRBD1, which could not be checked here. TRBV21-1 is described as a pseudogene. The CDR3 contains 13 residues. In DNA, the CDR3 is TGTGCCGCACCCGTGGACAGGGGTCACGAGCAGTACTTC. Translation: CAAPVDRGHEQYF.

The chain has TRBV5-1 and TRBJ2-5, with D unresolved. The CDR3 totals 13 residues. Per the germline V gene, CDR1 is SGHRS and CDR2 is YFSETQ. Deletions cut 1 base from V and 5 bases from J, with 9 bases between. The CDR3 reads CASSLSARETQYF. CDR3 DNA: TGCGCCAGCAGCTTGTCCGCGAGGGAGACCCAGTACTTC.

This clone appeared once. The genes are TRBV2 and TRBJ2-3; D possibly corresponds to TRBD1 (6 bases). Trimming cost V 8 bases and J 4 bases, with 13 bases left between them. The CDR3 has 13 amino acids. From germline, CDR1 is SNHLY and CDR2 FYNNEI. The CDR3 loop reads CASPMGAPDTQYF. CDR3 in DNA: TGTGCCAGCCCCATGGGGGCTCCAGATACGCAGTATTTT.

The V gene is TRBV5-1, the J gene TRBJ1-2; D is ambiguous. The V gene's germline CDR1 is SGHRS and CDR2 YFSETQ. This CDR3 is built from 13 residues. Trimming removed 0 bases at V and 7 bases at J, with 10 bases between. This CDR3 reads CASSLGVERGYTF. The CDR3, as DNA: TGCGCCAGCAGCTTGGGGGTTGAGCGTGGCTACACCTTC.

The V call is TRBV24-1, the J call TRBJ2-1; weak D call: TRBD2 (5 bases). The CDR3 has 14 amino acids. V lost 3 bases to trimming and J lost 4 bases, with 9 bases between them. The V gene's germline CDR1 is KGHDR and CDR2 SFDVKD. DNA for the CDR3: TGTGCCACCAGTGATACTAGGATGTACAATGAGCAGTTCTTC. Protein: CATSDTRMYNEQFF.

The gene calls are TRBV19 and TRBJ1-6; unclear D gene. The germline gives CDR1 LNHDA, CDR2 SQIVND (reference sequence). The CDR3 covers 13 residues. V shed 2 bases and J shed 10 bases, with 9 bases lying between them. This chain's CDR3 is CASSILTNSPLHF. The CDR3, as DNA: TGTGCCAGTAGTATACTTACTAACTCACCCCTCCACTTT.

The chain couples TRBV2 to TRBJ2-4; D ambiguous. CDR1 is SNHLY and CDR2 is FYNNEI in the germline V gene. V lost 4 bases and J lost 0, with 10 bases in between. The CDR3 consists of 15 residues. The DNA of the CDR3 is TGTGCCAGCAGTGCGACATTACTAGCCAAAAACATTCAGTACTTC. Encoded protein: CASSATLLAKNIQYF.

The chain recombines TRBV5-1 with TRBJ2-1; tentative D call: TRBD1 (6 bases). This CDR3 has 12 amino acids. V lost 4 bases to trimming and J lost 7 bases, with 9 bases between them. Germline V gives CDR1 SGHRS, CDR2 YFSETQ. CDR3 nucleotides: TGCGCCAGCAGCCGGACAGAAAATGAGCAGTTCTTC. Its protein is CASSRTENEQFF.

The gene calls are TRBV7-6 and TRBJ2-7, with TRBD1 matching over 8 bases. V trimming: 5 bases; J trimming: 4 bases; junction bases outside the gene matches: 13. CDR3 length equals 16 residues. The germline gives CDR1 SGHVS, CDR2 FNYEAQ. The CDR3 DNA sequence: TGTGCCAGCAGCGCGTATGGGCAGGGGGCAGCATACGAGCAGTACTTC. Amino acids: CASSAYGQGAAYEQYF.

V is TRBV27 and J is TRBJ1-2, with a tentative D call TRBD1 (5 bases). The V and J ends lost 5 bases and 6 bases respectively, with 13 bases between them. CDR1 MNHEY and CDR2 SMNVEV come from the germline V gene (reference sequence). The CDR3 loop spans 13 amino acids. CDR3: CASSMQGTDGYTF. CDR3 nucleotides: TGTGCCAGCAGTATGCAGGGAACGGATGGCTACACCTTC.

This clone has a count of ten or more. This chain links TRBV2 with TRBJ1-6; 8 bases map to TRBD1. Germline lookup yields CDR1 SNHLY and CDR2 FYNNEI. CDR3 length: 13 amino acids. V gave up 7 bases and J gave up 8 bases; unmatched junction bases: 4. The CDR3 sequence is CASNDRGYSPLHF. The CDR3 coding sequence is TGTGCCAGCAACGACAGGGGTTATTCACCCCTCCACTTT.

The chain is built from TRBV9 and TRBJ2-3; 12 nucleotides match TRBD2. V shed 3 bases and J 5 bases; nucleotides not matched to a gene: 4. The germline V gene encodes CDR1 SGDLS and CDR2 YYNGEE. CDR3 length: 15 amino acids. Here the CDR3 DNA reads TGTGCCAGCAGCGACCGACTAGCGGGGGAAGATACGCAGTATTTT. Translated, it gives CASSDRLAGEDTQYF. Together with reference TRBV9 and TRBJ2-3, the CDR3 gives the full variable domain: DSGVTQTPKHLITATGQRVTLRCSPRSGDLSVYWYQQSLDQGLQFLIQYYNGEERAKGNILERFSAQQFPDLHSELNLSSLELGDSALYFCASSDRLAGEDTQYFGPGTRLTVL.

This sequence joins TRBV19 and TRBJ1-1; 9 bases are shared with TRBD1. The CDR3 has 18 residues. Looked up from germline, CDR1 is LNHDA and CDR2 is SQIVND (reference sequence). V gave up 0 bases and J gave up 0 bases; unmatched junction bases: 8. The DNA for the CDR3 is TGTGCCAGTAGTATAGATAGACAGGGGGAATCTCTGAACACTGAAGCTTTCTTT. It is translated as CASSIDRQGESLNTEAFF.

This clone was counted only a few times. This chain links TRBV9 with TRBJ1-2; 8 nucleotides line up with TRBD1. After removal of 0 bases from V and 8 bases from J, the junction contained 9 bases not matched to a gene. Germline loops: CDR1 SGDLS, CDR2 YYNGEE. CDR3 length: 15 residues. CDR3 region: CASSVALSTGAGYTF. The CDR3 DNA is TGTGCCAGCAGCGTAGCTTTATCGACAGGGGCCGGCTACACCTTC.

The chain is built from TRBV4-1 and TRBJ2-3; 13 bases align to TRBD2. This CDR3 contains 17 residues. V lost 1 base, J lost 2 bases, and 3 bases stayed unmatched. Per germline, CDR1 MGHRA and CDR2 YSYEKL. CDR3 coding DNA: TGCGCCAGCAGCCAAGTTGGACTAGCGGGGGACACAGATACGCAGTATTTT. Translation gives CASSQVGLAGDTDTQYF.

The V gene is TRBV6-6, the J gene TRBJ1-1; perhaps TRBD1 as D (6 bases). Trimming stripped 8 bases from V and 0 bases from J, with 10 bases between. CDR3 length equals 13 residues. The germline V gene encodes CDR1 MNHNY and CDR2 SVGAGI (reference sequence). The CDR3 protein is CASWTEMNTEAFF. The CDR3, as DNA: TGTGCCAGCTGGACAGAGATGAACACTGAAGCTTTCTTT.

The chain has TRBV5-1 and TRBJ1-1; the match to TRBD1 covers 9 bases. Looked up from germline, CDR1 is SGHRS and CDR2 is YFSETQ. V was clipped by 6 bases and J by 6 bases; unmatched bases: 12. CDR3 length: 15 residues. In nucleotides, the CDR3 is TGCGCCAGCACCCTCACAGGGGGCGATGTCTCTGAAGCTTTCTTT. Protein product: CASTLTGGDVSEAFF.

The chain couples TRBV19 to TRBJ1-4; no firm D call. V lost 3 bases and J 7 bases, leaving 15 bases between the germline ends. Germline CDR1 and CDR2: LNHDA and SQIVND (reference sequence). The CDR3 runs 15 residues. This CDR3 is CASSIIPGGGEKLFF. CDR3 DNA: TGTGCCAGTAGTATTATCCCGGGAGGTGGTGAAAAACTGTTTTTT.